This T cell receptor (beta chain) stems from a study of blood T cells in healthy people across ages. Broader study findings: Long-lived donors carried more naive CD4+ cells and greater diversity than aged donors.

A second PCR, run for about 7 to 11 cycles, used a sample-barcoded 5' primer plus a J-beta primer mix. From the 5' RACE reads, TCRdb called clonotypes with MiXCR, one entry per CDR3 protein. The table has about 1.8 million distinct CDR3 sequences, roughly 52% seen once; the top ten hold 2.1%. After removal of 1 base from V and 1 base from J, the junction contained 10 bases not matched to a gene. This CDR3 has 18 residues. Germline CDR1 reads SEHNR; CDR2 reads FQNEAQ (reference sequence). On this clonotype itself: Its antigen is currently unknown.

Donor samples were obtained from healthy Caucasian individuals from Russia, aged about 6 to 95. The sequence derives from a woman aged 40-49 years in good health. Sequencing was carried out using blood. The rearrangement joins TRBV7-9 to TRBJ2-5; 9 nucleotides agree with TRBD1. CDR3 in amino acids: CASSLGEGQGPVQETQYF. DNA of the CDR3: TGTGCCAGCAGCTTAGGCGAGGGACAGGGCCCTGTCCAAGAGACCCAGTACTTC.